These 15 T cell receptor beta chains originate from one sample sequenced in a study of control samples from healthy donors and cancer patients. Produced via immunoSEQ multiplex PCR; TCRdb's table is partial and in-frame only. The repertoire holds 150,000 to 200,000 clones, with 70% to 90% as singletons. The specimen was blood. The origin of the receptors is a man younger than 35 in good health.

CDR3 loop: CASSMRADTQYF. In DNA form, the CDR3 reads TGTGCCAGTAGTATGCGGGCAGATACGCAGTATTTT. The gene calls are TRBV19 and TRBJ2-3; D perhaps matches TRBD2 (5 bases). CDR1 and CDR2 (germline): LNHDA, SQIVND (reference sequence). Trimming took off 3 bases at V and 4 bases at J, with 5 bases between the two ends. The CDR3 extends over 12 amino acids.

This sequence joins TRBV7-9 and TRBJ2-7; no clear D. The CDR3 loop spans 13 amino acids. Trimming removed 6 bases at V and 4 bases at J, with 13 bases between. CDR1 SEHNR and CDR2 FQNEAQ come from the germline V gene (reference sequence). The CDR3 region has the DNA TGTGCCAGCAGTCCTGTTCCATCTTACGAGCAGTACTTC. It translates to CASSPVPSYEQYF.

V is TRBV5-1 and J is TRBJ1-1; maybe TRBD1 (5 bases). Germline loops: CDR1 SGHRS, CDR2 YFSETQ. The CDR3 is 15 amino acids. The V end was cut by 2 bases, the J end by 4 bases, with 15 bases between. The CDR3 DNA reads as TGCGCCAGCAGCTTCACATCAGGGCCGGGCACTGAAGCTTTCTTT. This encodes CASSFTSGPGTEAFF.

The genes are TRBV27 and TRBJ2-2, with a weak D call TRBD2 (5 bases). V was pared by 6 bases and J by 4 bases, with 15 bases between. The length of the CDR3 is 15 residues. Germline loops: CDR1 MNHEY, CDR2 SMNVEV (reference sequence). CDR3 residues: CASRPKTGITGELFF. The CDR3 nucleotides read TGTGCCAGCAGACCAAAGACCGGGATCACCGGGGAGCTGTTTTTT.

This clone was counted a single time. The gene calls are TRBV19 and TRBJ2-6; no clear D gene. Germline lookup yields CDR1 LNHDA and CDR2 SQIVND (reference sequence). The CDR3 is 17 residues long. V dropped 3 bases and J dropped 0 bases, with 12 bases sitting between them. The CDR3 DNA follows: TGTGCCAGTAGTATGGCAGGCCTCAACTCTGGGGCCAACGTCCTGACTTTC. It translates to CASSMAGLNSGANVLTF.

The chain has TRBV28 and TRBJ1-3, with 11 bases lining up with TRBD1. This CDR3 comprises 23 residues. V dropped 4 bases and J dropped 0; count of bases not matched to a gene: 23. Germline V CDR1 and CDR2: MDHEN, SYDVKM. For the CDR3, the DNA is TGTGCCAGCAGTTCCCTCCTAGCCCGGGACAGGGGGGTAAGGAAGAGCTCTGGAAACACCATATATTTT. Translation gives CASSSLLARDRGVRKSSGNTIYF.

The CDR3 DNA reads TGTGCCTGGAGTAGGCACACCATATATTTT. This encodes CAWSRHTIYF. The chain has TRBV30 and TRBJ1-3, with D uncertain. CDR3 size: 10 residues. The germline CDR1 and CDR2 sequences are GTSNPN and SVGIG (reference sequence). V was shortened by 2 bases and J by 8 bases, with 4 bases between the two germline ends.

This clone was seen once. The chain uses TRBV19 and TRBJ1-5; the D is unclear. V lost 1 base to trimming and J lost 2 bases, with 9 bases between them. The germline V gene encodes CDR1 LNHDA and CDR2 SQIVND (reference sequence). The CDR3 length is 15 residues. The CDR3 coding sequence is TGTGCCAGTAGTATAGCGGGGTACGGCAATCAGCCCCAGCATTTT. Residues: CASSIAGYGNQPQHF. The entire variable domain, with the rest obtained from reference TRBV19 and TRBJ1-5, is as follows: DGGITQSPKYLFRKEGQNVTLSCEQNLNHDAMYWYRQDPGQGLRLIYYSQIVNDFQKGDIAEGYSVSREKKESFPLTVTSAQKNPTAFYLCASSIAGYGNQPQHFGDGTRLSIL.

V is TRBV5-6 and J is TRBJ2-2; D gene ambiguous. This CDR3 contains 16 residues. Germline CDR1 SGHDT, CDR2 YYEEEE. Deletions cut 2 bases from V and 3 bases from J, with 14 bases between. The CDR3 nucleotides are TGTGCCAGCAGCTTAACAGACAATTGGGACACCGGGGAGCTGTTTTTT. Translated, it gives CASSLTDNWDTGELFF.

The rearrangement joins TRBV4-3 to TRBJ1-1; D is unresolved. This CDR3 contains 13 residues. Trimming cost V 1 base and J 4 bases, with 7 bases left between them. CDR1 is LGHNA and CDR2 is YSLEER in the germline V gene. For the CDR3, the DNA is TGCGCCAGCAGCCAAGTTGAGAGCACTGAAGCTTTCTTT. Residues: CASSQVESTEAFF.

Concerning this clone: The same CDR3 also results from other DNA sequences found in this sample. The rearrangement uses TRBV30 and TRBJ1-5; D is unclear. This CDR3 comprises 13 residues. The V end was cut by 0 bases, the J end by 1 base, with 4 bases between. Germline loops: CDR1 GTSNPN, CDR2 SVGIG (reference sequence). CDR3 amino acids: CAWSVGSNQPQHF. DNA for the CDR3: TGTGCCTGGAGTGTAGGGAGCAATCAGCCCCAGCATTTT.

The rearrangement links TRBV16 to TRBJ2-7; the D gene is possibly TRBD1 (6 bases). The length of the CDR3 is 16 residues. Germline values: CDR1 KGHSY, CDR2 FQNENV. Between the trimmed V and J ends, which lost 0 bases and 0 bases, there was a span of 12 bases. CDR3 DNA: TGTGCCAGCAGCCAATCGGGGACAACGGTCTCCTACGAGCAGTACTTC. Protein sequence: CASSQSGTTVSYEQYF.

DNA for the CDR3: TGTGCCAGTAGGTCGGGACAGGGACGCACAGATACGCAGTATTTT. It yields the protein CASRSGQGRTDTQYF. The V call is TRBV19, the J call TRBJ2-3; 9 bases match TRBD1. This CDR3 region has 15 residues. With V trimmed by 6 bases and J by 1 base, 5 bases remained unmatched. Germline CDR1 reads LNHDA; CDR2 reads SQIVND (reference sequence). The full variable domain, rest sourced from reference TRBV19 and TRBJ2-3, is DGGITQSPKYLFRKEGQNVTLSCEQNLNHDAMYWYRQDPGQGLRLIYYSQIVNDFQKGDIAEGYSVSREKKESFPLTVTSAQKNPTAFYLCASRSGQGRTDTQYFGPGTRLTVL.

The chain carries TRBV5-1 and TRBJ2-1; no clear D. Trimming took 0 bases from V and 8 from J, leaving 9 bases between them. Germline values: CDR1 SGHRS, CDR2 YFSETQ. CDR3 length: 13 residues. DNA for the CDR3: TGCGCCAGCAGCTTGGGTCATAACGATGAGCAGTTCTTC. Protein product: CASSLGHNDEQFF.

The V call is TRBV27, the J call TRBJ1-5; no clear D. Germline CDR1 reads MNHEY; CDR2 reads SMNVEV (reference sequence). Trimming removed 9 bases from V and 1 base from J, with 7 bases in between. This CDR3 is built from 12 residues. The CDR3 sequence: CARGESNQPQHF. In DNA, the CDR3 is TGTGCCAGAGGCGAAAGCAATCAGCCCCAGCATTTT.